There are many counts of the clone carrying this T cell receptor (beta chain). These data originate in a study of blood T cell repertoires in COVID-19. In the study overall: Researchers got acute and convalescent COVID-19 samples from the United States, Italy and Spain. Sources were T cells, B-cell-depleted T cells, or PBMCs; the material itself was cDNA or gDNA.

The CDR3 spans 14 residues. Trimming cost V 4 bases and J 7 bases, with 14 bases left between them. Germline V gene lookup returns CDR1 MNHEY and CDR2 SVGAGI. Assay used: immunoSEQ multiplex PCR; TCRdb lists only in-frame clones, some missing. The sample holds 73,000 or so clones, 73% seen once. The genes are TRBV6-5 and TRBJ2-1, with D maybe TRBD2 (5 bases). The sample taken for sequencing was peripheral blood. The TCR comes from a man between 60 and 75 years old with acute or convalescent COVID-19. The CDR3 DNA reads as TGTGCCAGCAGTTCCCTAGCTTCGAGGAATGAGCAGTTCTTC. Protein product: CASSSLASRNEQFF.